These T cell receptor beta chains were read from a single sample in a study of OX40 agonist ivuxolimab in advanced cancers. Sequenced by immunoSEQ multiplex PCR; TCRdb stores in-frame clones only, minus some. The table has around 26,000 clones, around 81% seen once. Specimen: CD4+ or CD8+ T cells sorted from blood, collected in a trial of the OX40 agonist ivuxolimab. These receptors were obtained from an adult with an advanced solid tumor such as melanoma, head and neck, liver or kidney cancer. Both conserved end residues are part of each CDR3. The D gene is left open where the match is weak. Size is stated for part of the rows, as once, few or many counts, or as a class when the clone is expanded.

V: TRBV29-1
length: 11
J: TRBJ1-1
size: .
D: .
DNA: TGCAGCGTTGTGGGGGACGCTGAAGCTTTCTTT
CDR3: CSVVGDAEAFF

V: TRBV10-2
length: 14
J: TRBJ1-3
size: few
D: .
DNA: TGCGCCAGCAGTGTATGGGTCTCTGGAAACACCATATATTTT
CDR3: CASSVWVSGNTIYF

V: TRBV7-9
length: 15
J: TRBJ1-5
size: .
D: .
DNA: TGTGCCAGCAGCCCATCAGGAGGCGGCAATCAGCCCCAGCATTTT
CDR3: CASSPSGGGNQPQHF

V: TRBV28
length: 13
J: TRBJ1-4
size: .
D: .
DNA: TGTGCCAGCAGTCCACAGACTAATGAAAAACTGTTTTTT
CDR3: CASSPQTNEKLFF

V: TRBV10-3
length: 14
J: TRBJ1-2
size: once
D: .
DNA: TGTGCCATCAGTGAGAGAACGGGCCTCTATGGCTACACCTTC
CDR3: CAISERTGLYGYTF

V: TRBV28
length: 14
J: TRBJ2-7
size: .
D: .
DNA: TGTGCCAGCAGCCCTGGTTTGAGATACTACGAGCAGTACTTC
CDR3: CASSPGLRYYEQYF

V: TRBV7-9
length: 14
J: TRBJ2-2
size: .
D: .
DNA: TGTGCCAGCAGCTTAGCGGGAGACACCGGGGAGCTGTTTTTT
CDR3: CASSLAGDTGELFF

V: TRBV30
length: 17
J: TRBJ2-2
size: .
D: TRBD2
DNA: TGTGCCTGTTCGAGCCTTGGGACTAGCAGTCCGAGGGGGGAGCTGTTTTTT
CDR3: CACSSLGTSSPRGELFF

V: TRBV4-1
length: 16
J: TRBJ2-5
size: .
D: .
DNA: TGCGCCAGCAGCCAAGAACTCCAGGCCTTAGGGGAGACCCAGTACTTC
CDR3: CASSQELQALGETQYF

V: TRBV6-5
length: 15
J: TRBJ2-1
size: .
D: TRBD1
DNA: TGTGCCAGCAGTCCTAATCCCGGGACAGACAATGAGCAGTTCTTC
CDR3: CASSPNPGTDNEQFF

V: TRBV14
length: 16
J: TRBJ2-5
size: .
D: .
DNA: TGTGCCAGCAGTCTCTTCTCGGGCGGGGGCGTGGAGACCCAGTACTTC
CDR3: CASSLFSGGGVETQYF

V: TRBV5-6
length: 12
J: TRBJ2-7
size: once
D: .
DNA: TGTGCCAGCAGATTCGGGACCTACGAGCAGTACTTC
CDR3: CASRFGTYEQYF

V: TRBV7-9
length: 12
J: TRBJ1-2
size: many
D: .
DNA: TGTGCCAGCACCGGGGATTTGTATGGCTACACCTTC
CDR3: CASTGDLYGYTF

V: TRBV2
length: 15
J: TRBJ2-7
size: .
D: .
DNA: TGTGCCAGCAGGGGAACAGGGTCCGACGCCTACGAGCAGTACTTC
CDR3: CASRGTGSDAYEQYF

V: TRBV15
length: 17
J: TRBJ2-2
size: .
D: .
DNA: TGTGCCACCAGCAGAGATCGGGCCGTCTCTGACGCCGGGGAGCTGTTTTTT
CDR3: CATSRDRAVSDAGELFF

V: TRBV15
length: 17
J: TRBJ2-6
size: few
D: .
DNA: TGTGCCACCAGCAGAGAAGGACAGCACTCTGGGGCCAACGTCCTGACTTTC
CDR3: CATSREGQHSGANVLTF

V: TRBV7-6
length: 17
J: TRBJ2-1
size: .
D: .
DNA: TGTGCCAGCAGCGGGTCGGGGCGACTGAGCTCCTACAATGAGCAGTTCTTC
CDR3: CASSGSGRLSSYNEQFF

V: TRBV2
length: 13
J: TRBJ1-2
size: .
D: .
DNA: TGTGCCAGCAGTGAAATGGGGGGGGATGGCTACACCTTC
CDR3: CASSEMGGDGYTF

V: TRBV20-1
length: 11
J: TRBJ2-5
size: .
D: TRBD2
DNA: TGCAGTGCTCGGGTAGCGGGGACCCAGTACTTC
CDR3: CSARVAGTQYF

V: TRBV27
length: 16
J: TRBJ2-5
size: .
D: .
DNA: TGTGCCAGCAGTTTAAGTCCCCGGGGGCTGAAAGAGACCCAGTACTTC
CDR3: CASSLSPRGLKETQYF

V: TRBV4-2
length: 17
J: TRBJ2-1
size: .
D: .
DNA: TGTGCCAGCAGCCCCCGTAGCCCCAGCCCCAACTACAATGAGCAGTTCTTC
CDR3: CASSPRSPSPNYNEQFF

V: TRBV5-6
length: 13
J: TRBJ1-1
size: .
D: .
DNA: TGTGCCAGCAGCTTGGGACGGGGCACTGAAGCTTTCTTT
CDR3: CASSLGRGTEAFF